The TCR beta chain under discussion was sequenced for a study of blood T cell repertoires in COVID-19. Trimming took 6 bases from V and 4 from J, leaving 15 bases between them. Germline loops: CDR1 SEHNR, CDR2 FQNEAQ (reference sequence). CDR3 length equals 14 residues. Profiled with immunoSEQ multiplex PCR; TCRdb holds only in-frame clones, not every one. The sample lists some 150,000 clones, around 92% occurring once. This clone came up many times. The clonotype was recovered from a man aged 60 to 69 with acute or convalescent COVID-19. This chain uses TRBV7-9 with TRBJ1-2; maybe TRBD1 (6 bases). The material sequenced was peripheral blood. CDR3 bases: TGTGCCAGCAGACCAACAGGGTCGGTCTATGGCTACACCTTC. Its translation: CASRPTGSVYGYTF.